Listed below are T cell receptor beta chains from one sample, sequenced in a study of neoadjuvant anti-PD-1 for oral cavity cancer. Only in-frame clones appear in the TCRdb table, and some are missing; sequencing was by immunoSEQ multiplex PCR. The sample records 75,000 to 100,000 clones, under 90% being singletons. Source: PBMCs, taken before nivolumab (anti-PD-1) treatment. These receptors were taken from a person between 40 and 85 years old with oral cavity squamous cell carcinoma. The CDR3 runs from the conserved cysteine through the conserved F or W. D genes are given only for firm matches. Not all rows give a size; the values are once, few, many and, for expanded clones, a class.

TGTGCCTGGAGTGTTTCGGCCACACAGCCGAGGTCAGATACGCAGTATTTT	CAWSVSATQPRSDTQYF	.	TRBV30	TRBJ2-3	.
TGTGCCAGCAGCTTAGGGGGGGTCACTGAAGCTTTCTTT	CASSLGGVTEAFF	.	TRBV7-8	TRBJ1-1	.
TGTGCCAGCAGCCAAGCCGGGACAGCCGAATACGAGCAGTACTTC	CASSQAGTAEYEQYF	TRBD1	TRBV4-2	TRBJ2-7	.
TGTGCCAGCAGGGGGGGGACTAGCGGCTCCTACGAGCAGTACTTC	CASRGGTSGSYEQYF	TRBD2	TRBV27	TRBJ2-7	.
TGTGCCAGTAGATATGGACCGTTGAGCACTGAAGCTTTCTTT	CASRYGPLSTEAFF	.	TRBV19	TRBJ1-1	.
TGTGCCAGCATCAGACTAGCGGGAGCGGGCACAGATACGCAGTATTTT	CASIRLAGAGTDTQYF	TRBD2	TRBV27	TRBJ2-3	.
TGCGCCAGCAGCCGGACTGCGAGGAATGAGCAGTTCTTC	CASSRTARNEQFF	.	TRBV5-1	TRBJ2-1	.
TGTGCCAGCAGCGTAGAGGAGCGGGAGTTGAGCAATGAGCAGTTCTTC	CASSVEERELSNEQFF	TRBD2	TRBV9	TRBJ2-1	.
TGTGCCAGCAGTGAAGGGGCGGGAGGAGCCGGGGAGCTGTTTTTT	CASSEGAGGAGELFF	TRBD2	TRBV2	TRBJ2-2	.
TGTGCCAGCTCCTTTAGCAGGTCTCTCCTTAGCACAGATACGCAGTATTTT	CASSFSRSLLSTDTQYF	.	TRBV25-1	TRBJ2-3	.
TGTGCCAGCTCACCACCAGGAATGAACACTGAAGCTTTCTTT	CASSPPGMNTEAFF	.	TRBV18	TRBJ1-1	once
TGCAGCGTTGAAGATTCGGGACAGGGGATAATTGAGCAGTTCTTC	CSVEDSGQGIIEQFF	TRBD1	TRBV29-1	TRBJ2-1	.
TGTGCCGGCGGGACAGGTAACCAGCCCCAGCATTTT	CAGGTGNQPQHF	TRBD1	TRBV19	TRBJ1-5	.
TGTGCCAGCAGCGGGGAGGCGGGGATCACAGATACGCAGTATTTT	CASSGEAGITDTQYF	.	TRBV9	TRBJ2-3	.
TGTGCCAGCAGAGCTACAGGAAACACTGAAGCTTTCTTT	CASRATGNTEAFF	.	TRBV6-1	TRBJ1-1	.
TGTGCTAGTGGTCAATCGACTAGCGGGAACTACAATGAGCAGTTCTTC	CASGQSTSGNYNEQFF	TRBD2	TRBV12-5	TRBJ2-1	once
TGCGCCAGCAGCTCCGGGACAGAAGTATACACCGGGGAGCTGTTTTTT	CASSSGTEVYTGELFF	TRBD1	TRBV5-1	TRBJ2-2	.
TGTGCCAGCAGCACCTACTGGGGCAGCCAAGAGACCCAGTACTTC	CASSTYWGSQETQYF	.	TRBV6-6	TRBJ2-5	.
TGTGCCAGCGGGGGAGGGACTAGCGGACCCTACGAGCAGTACTTC	CASGGGTSGPYEQYF	TRBD2	TRBV25-1	TRBJ2-7	.
TGTGCCAGCAGCCCAAACAGGGGGGGGAGCACCGGGGAGCTGTTTTTT	CASSPNRGGSTGELFF	.	TRBV7-8	TRBJ2-2	few
TGTGCCAGCAGCGACAGGGACACTGAAGCTTTCTTT	CASSDRDTEAFF	.	TRBV9	TRBJ1-1	.
TGTGCCAGCAGGGCCGGGATCCCTGGGGAGCTGTTTTTT	CASRAGIPGELFF	.	TRBV14	TRBJ2-2	.
TGTGCCATCAGTGAGTCGAGACAGCCCGCGGCCTACGAGCAGTACTTC	CAISESRQPAAYEQYF	.	TRBV10-3	TRBJ2-7	.
TGTGCCAGCAGGGACGACAGGGTCGGGGAGCTGTTTTTT	CASRDDRVGELFF	TRBD1	TRBV2	TRBJ2-2	.
TGTGCCAGCAGTCGAGACAGGGGAGGAGGAGAGACCCAGTACTTC	CASSRDRGGGETQYF	TRBD1	TRBV2	TRBJ2-5	.
TGTGCCAGCAGCGCTTCTAGCGGGAGAATTCGGACCCAGTACTTC	CASSASSGRIRTQYF	TRBD2	TRBV5-6	TRBJ2-5	.
TGTGCCAGCAGCTTAAATGCCGGAGGGCTATCCGAGCAGTACTTC	CASSLNAGGLSEQYF	.	TRBV7-6	TRBJ2-7	.
TGTGCTAGTGGTCCGACCGGGCCCCGATGGTACGAGCAGTACTTC	CASGPTGPRWYEQYF	.	TRBV12-5	TRBJ2-7	.
TGTGCCAGCTTCACGGGGGAGCGGAACACCGGGGAGCTGTTTTTT	CASFTGERNTGELFF	.	TRBV6-5	TRBJ2-2	.
TGCAGCGTTGAAGATCTAACGGTTAGGAACACTGAAGCTTTCTTT	CSVEDLTVRNTEAFF	.	TRBV29-1	TRBJ1-1	.
TGTGCCAGCAGTGATCCGGGGGCGATCGGCTACACCTTC	CASSDPGAIGYTF	.	TRBV6-1	TRBJ1-2	.
TGTGCCAGCAGGGGAGCGGGAGGGACCTACGAGCAGTACTTC	CASRGAGGTYEQYF	TRBD2	TRBV28	TRBJ2-7	.
TGTGCCAGCAGACCGAGGGGGAGGGATGAAGCTTTCTTT	CASRPRGRDEAFF	.	TRBV6-1	TRBJ1-1	.
TGTGCCAGCAGCCAAGATTGGGCAGCTTCCTCTGGAAACACCATATATTTT	CASSQDWAASSGNTIYF	.	TRBV4-2	TRBJ1-3	.
TGTGCCGGGGGAAGTTCTGGAAACACCATATATTTT	CAGGSSGNTIYF	.	TRBV2	TRBJ1-3	.
TGTGCCAGCAGCTTCACGACCGTCCAGGAGACCCAGTACTTC	CASSFTTVQETQYF	.	TRBV11-2	TRBJ2-5	.
TGTGCCAGCAGCTTACTAGCGGGAGGGCCCTACGAGCAGTACTTC	CASSLLAGGPYEQYF	TRBD2	TRBV7-2	TRBJ2-7	.
TGTGCCAGCAGCCCCCCCTTGGTGGGCTCCACAGATACGCAGTATTTT	CASSPPLVGSTDTQYF	.	TRBV5-4	TRBJ2-3	.
TGTGCCAGCAGTTACTCCAACACAGATACGCAGTATTTT	CASSYSNTDTQYF	.	TRBV6-5	TRBJ2-3	.
TGTGCCAGCAGGGGAGGGGTCTTGAACACTGAAGCTTTCTTT	CASRGGVLNTEAFF	.	TRBV2	TRBJ1-1	.
TGCGCCAGCAGCCCACAGGGGGCGGGCATGAACACTGAAGCTTTCTTT	CASSPQGAGMNTEAFF	TRBD1	TRBV5-1	TRBJ1-1	.
TGTGCCATCAGGAGGACAGGGGACACCGGGGAGCTGTTTTTT	CAIRRTGDTGELFF	TRBD1	TRBV10-3	TRBJ2-2	.
TGCGCCAGCAGCCTTCAACTAGCGGGAGGGATAGATACGCAGTATTTT	CASSLQLAGGIDTQYF	TRBD2	TRBV5-1	TRBJ2-3	.